Listed below are T cell receptor beta chains from one sample, sequenced in a study of blood T cell repertoires in COVID-19. Generated by immunoSEQ multiplex PCR, the TCRdb table keeps only in-frame clones and is missing some. The table shows tens of thousands of clones, with 82% occurring only once. Specimen: peripheral blood. Receptor source: a woman in her fifties or sixties with acute or convalescent COVID-19. The CDR3 runs from the conserved cysteine through the conserved F or W. A D gene is named only where the DNA matches it firmly. The size of a clone is reported for some rows only, either as once, few or many, or as a class for expanded clones.

TRBJ1-2 . . TRBV11-2 CASARRDFDGYTF TGTGCCAGCGCCCGTCGGGATTTTGATGGCTACACCTTC
TRBJ1-1 . . TRBV6-6 CASITEPGTEAFF TGTGCCAGCATTACCGAACCCGGCACTGAAGCTTTCTTT
TRBJ1-6 once TRBD1 TRBV6-2/TRBV6-3 CATCPLDRSSYNSPLHF TGTGCCACCTGCCCTTTGGACAGGAGCTCCTATAATTCACCCCTCCACTTT
TRBJ1-2 . . TRBV9 CASSANRFYGYTF TGTGCCAGCAGCGCAAACAGGTTCTATGGCTACACCTTC
TRBJ2-3 . . TRBV4-2 CASSQVGLGTDTQYF TGTGCCAGCAGCCAAGTTGGCCTGGGCACAGATACGCAGTATTTT
TRBJ1-4 few . TRBV15 CATGNRARANEKLFF TGTGCCACCGGTAACAGGGCGAGGGCTAATGAAAAACTGTTTTTT
TRBJ2-3 . . TRBV4-1 CASSRIGQSTDTQYF TGCGCCAGCAGCAGGATTGGACAAAGCACAGATACGCAGTATTTT
TRBJ2-5 . TRBD1 TRBV6-5 CASSRGTGETQYF TGTGCCAGCAGCCGCGGGACAGGGGAGACCCAGTACTTC
TRBJ2-7 few TRBD2 TRBV5-1 CASSLPPGGGPLYEQYF TGCGCCAGCAGCTTGCCCCCCGGGGGGGGCCCCCTCTACGAGCAGTACTTC
TRBJ1-5 once TRBD1 TRBV6-5 CAIADRDRNQPQHF TGTGCCATCGCAGACAGGGACAGAAATCAGCCCCAGCATTTT
TRBJ1-2 . TRBD1 TRBV7-9 CASSSGQGVGYGYTF TGTGCCAGCAGCTCCGGACAGGGGGTTGGCTATGGCTACACCTTC
TRBJ1-2 once . TRBV11-2 CASSPGASSGYTF TGTGCCAGCAGCCCAGGGGCCTCTAGTGGCTACACCTTC
TRBJ2-7 . . TRBV7-6 CASSLGAGATYEQYF TGTGCCAGCAGCTTAGGGGCGGGCGCGACCTACGAGCAGTACTTC
TRBJ1-2 medium-sized TRBD1 TRBV23-1 CASSQSWHGLTGANPYGYTF TGCGCCAGCAGTCAATCGTGGCATGGACTGACAGGGGCCAACCCATATGGCTACACCTTC
TRBJ2-2 . TRBD2 TRBV5-1 CASSSTSGLNTGELFF TGCGCCAGCAGCTCCACTAGCGGACTGAACACCGGGGAGCTGTTTTTT
TRBJ2-5 . TRBD1 TRBV11-2 CASSLAPTGWETQYF TGTGCCAGCAGCTTAGCGCCGACAGGGTGGGAGACCCAGTACTTC
TRBJ1-5 . TRBD1 TRBV28 CASSPLDRVRRQPQHF TGTGCCAGCAGTCCGCTCGACAGGGTTCGGCGGCAGCCCCAGCATTTT
TRBJ2-7 . . TRBV19 CASSYNPSLSEQYF TGTGCCAGTAGTTATAACCCTAGTTTATCCGAGCAGTACTTC
TRBJ1-2 once . TRBV24-1 CATSGGGPYGYTF TGTGCCACCAGTGGGGGGGGCCCCTATGGCTACACCTTC
TRBJ2-1 . . TRBV4-2 CASSQDRRKNEQFF TGTGCCAGCAGCCAAGATCGGAGGAAGAATGAGCAGTTCTTC
TRBJ1-1 . . TRBV30 CAWSVGGQGTEAFF TGTGCCTGGAGTGTAGGGGGTCAGGGCACTGAAGCTTTCTTT
TRBJ2-2 . . TRBV2 CASMASNTGELFF TGTGCCAGCATGGCTAGTAACACCGGGGAGCTGTTTTTT
TRBJ1-5 . . TRBV27 CASRSAGSNQPQHF TGTGCCAGCAGATCTGCCGGGAGCAATCAGCCCCAGCATTTT
TRBJ1-3 . . TRBV7-8 CASSIRGYSSGNTIYF TGTGCCAGCAGCATCAGGGGTTACAGCTCTGGAAACACCATATATTTT
TRBJ1-1 . . TRBV18 CASSPQGRQTEAFF TGTGCCAGCTCACCACAGGGGAGGCAAACTGAAGCTTTCTTT
TRBJ2-3 few TRBD2 TRBV2 CASSGLAGGTDTQYF TGTGCCAGCAGTGGACTAGCGGGGGGGACAGATACGCAGTATTTT
TRBJ1-1 . . TRBV11-2 CASSLTGGTEAFF TGTGCCAGCAGCTTAACGGGGGGCACTGAAGCTTTCTTT
TRBJ1-1 . TRBD1 TRBV20-1 CSARTGGRAFF TGCAGTGCTAGGACAGGGGGTCGAGCTTTCTTT
TRBJ2-2 . . TRBV5-8 CASSRGQLNGGTGELFF TGTGCCAGCAGCAGAGGACAACTCAACGGGGGCACCGGGGAGCTGTTTTTT
TRBJ2-5 . TRBD2 TRBV7-6 CASSPGTSQETQYF TGTGCCAGCAGCCCAGGGACTAGCCAAGAGACCCAGTACTTC
TRBJ2-5 . . TRBV10-3 CAIREGQGKETQYF TGTGCCATCAGGGAGGGACAAGGTAAAGAGACCCAGTACTTC
TRBJ2-1 . TRBD2 TRBV2 CASDSGRANGQFF TGTGCCAGTGATAGCGGGAGGGCCAATGGGCAGTTCTTC
TRBJ2-5 . . TRBV28 CASSFDLGTQYF TGTGCCAGCAGTTTCGACTTAGGGACCCAGTACTTC
TRBJ1-5 . TRBD1 TRBV25-1 CASSVTGSNQPQHF TGTGCCAGCAGCGTGACAGGGAGCAATCAGCCCCAGCATTTT